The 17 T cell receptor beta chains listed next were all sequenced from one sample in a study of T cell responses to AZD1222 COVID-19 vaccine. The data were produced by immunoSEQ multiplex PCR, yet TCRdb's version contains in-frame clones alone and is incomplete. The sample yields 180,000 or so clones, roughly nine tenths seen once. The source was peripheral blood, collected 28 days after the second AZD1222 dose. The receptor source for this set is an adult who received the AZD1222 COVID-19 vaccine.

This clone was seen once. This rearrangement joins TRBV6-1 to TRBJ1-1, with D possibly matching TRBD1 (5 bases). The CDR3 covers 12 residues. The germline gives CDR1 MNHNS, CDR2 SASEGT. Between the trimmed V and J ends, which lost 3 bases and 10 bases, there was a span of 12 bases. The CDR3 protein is CASSDPGKGAFF. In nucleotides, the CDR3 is TGTGCCAGCAGTGATCCAGGGAAAGGAGCTTTCTTT.

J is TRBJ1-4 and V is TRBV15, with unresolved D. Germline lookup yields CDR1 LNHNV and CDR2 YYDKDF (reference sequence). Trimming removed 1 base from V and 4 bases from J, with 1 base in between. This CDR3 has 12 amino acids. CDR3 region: CATSRVNEKLFF. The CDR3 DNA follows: TGTGCCACCAGCAGAGTTAATGAAAAACTGTTTTTT.

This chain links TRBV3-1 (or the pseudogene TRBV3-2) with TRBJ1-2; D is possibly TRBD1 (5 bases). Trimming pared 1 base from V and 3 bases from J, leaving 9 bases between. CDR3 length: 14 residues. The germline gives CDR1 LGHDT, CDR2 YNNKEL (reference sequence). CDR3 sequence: CASSQAGEYYGYTF. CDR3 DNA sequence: TGTGCCAGCAGCCAAGCGGGGGAGTACTATGGCTACACCTTC.

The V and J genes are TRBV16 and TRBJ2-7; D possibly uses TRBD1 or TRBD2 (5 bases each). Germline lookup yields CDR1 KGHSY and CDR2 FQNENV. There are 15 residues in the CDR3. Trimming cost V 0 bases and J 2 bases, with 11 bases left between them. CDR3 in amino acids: CASSQSGRDPYEQYF. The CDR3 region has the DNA TGTGCCAGCAGCCAATCAGGCAGGGACCCCTACGAGCAGTACTTC.

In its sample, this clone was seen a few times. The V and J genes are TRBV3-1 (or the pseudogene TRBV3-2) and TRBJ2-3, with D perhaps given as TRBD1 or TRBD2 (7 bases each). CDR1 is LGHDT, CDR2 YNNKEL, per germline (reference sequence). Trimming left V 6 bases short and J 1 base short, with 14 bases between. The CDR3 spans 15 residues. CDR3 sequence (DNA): TGTGCCAGCAGAAGTCAGGGGGGGGGCACAGATACGCAGTATTTT. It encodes CASRSQGGGTDTQYF.

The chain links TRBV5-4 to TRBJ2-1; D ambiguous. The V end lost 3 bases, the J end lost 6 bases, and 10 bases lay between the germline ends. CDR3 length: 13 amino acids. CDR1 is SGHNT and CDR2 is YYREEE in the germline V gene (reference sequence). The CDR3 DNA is TGTGCCAGCAGCTCGGGCCAGTTCAATGAGCAGTTCTTC. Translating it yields CASSSGQFNEQFF.

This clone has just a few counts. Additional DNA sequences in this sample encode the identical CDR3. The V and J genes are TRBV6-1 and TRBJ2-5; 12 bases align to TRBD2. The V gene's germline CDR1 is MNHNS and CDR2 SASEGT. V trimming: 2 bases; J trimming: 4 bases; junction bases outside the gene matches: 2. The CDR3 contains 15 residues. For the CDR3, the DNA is TGTGCCAGCAGTGAACTAGCGGGAGGGCCAGAGACCCAGTACTTC. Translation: CASSELAGGPETQYF.

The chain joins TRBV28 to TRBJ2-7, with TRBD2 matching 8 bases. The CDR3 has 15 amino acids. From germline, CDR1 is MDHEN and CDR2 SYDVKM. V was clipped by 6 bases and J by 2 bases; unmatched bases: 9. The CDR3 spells CASRLASGQTYEQYF. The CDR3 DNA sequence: TGTGCCAGCAGGCTTGCTAGCGGGCAGACCTACGAGCAGTACTTC.

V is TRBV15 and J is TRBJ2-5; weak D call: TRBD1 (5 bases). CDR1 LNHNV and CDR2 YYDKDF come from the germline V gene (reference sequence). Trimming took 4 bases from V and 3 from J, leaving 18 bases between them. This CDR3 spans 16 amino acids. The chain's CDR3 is CATSNSRQGPKETQYF. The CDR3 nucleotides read TGTGCCACCAGCAACTCTAGGCAGGGCCCAAAAGAGACCCAGTACTTC.

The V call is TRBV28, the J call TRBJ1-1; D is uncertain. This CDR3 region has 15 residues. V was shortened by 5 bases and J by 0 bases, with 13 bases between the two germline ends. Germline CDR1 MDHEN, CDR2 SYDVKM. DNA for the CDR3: TGTGCCAGCAGTGCCGGACGGAGAATGAACACTGAAGCTTTCTTT. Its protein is CASSAGRRMNTEAFF.

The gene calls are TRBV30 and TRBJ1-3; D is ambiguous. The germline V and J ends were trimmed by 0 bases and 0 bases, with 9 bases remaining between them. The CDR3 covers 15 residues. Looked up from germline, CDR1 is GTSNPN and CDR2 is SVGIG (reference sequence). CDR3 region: CAWSVLSISGNTIYF. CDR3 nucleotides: TGTGCCTGGAGTGTACTGTCCATCTCTGGAAACACCATATATTTT.

CDR3 amino acids: CASSEGLAGVGTDTQYF. The CDR3 bases are TGTGCCAGCAGTGAGGGACTAGCGGGAGTCGGGACAGATACGCAGTATTTT. The genes are TRBV6-4 and TRBJ2-3, with 14 bases lining up with TRBD2. The CDR3 is made up of 17 amino acids. V lost 3 bases, J lost 3 bases, and 5 bases stayed unmatched. Germline V gives CDR1 MRHNA, CDR2 SNTAGT.

The CDR3 loop is CASSQGGQGNSPLHF. CDR3 coding DNA: TGTGCCAGCAGCCAAGGAGGACAGGGCAATTCACCCCTCCACTTT. The chain couples TRBV14 to TRBJ1-6; TRBD1 matches at 8 bases. With V trimmed by 1 base and J by 7 bases, 3 bases remained unmatched. The CDR3 is made up of 15 amino acids. Germline V CDR1 and CDR2: SGHDN, FVKESK.

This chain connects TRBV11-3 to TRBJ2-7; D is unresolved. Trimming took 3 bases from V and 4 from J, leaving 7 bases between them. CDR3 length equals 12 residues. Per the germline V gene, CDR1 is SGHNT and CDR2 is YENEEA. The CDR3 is CASSFRGYEQYF. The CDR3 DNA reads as TGTGCCAGCAGCTTTAGAGGTTACGAGCAGTACTTC. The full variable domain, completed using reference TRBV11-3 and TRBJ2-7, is EAGVVQSPRYKIIEKKQPVAFWCNPISGHNTLYWYLQNLGQGPELLIRYENEEAVDDSQLPKDRFSAERLKGVDSTLKIQPAELGDSAVYLCASSFRGYEQYFGPGTRLTVT.

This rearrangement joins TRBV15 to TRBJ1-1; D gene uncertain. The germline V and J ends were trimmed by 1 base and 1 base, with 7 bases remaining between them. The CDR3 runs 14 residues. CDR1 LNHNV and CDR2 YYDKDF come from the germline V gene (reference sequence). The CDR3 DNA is TGTGCCACCAGCAGAGGGAGTGGGAACACTGAAGCTTTCTTT. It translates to CATSRGSGNTEAFF. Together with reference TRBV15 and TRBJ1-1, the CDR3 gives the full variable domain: DAMVIQNPRYQVTQFGKPVTLSCSQTLNHNVMYWYQQKSSQAPKLLFHYYDKDFNNEADTPDNFQSRRPNTSFCFLDIRSPGLGDTAMYLCATSRGSGNTEAFFGQGTRLTVV.

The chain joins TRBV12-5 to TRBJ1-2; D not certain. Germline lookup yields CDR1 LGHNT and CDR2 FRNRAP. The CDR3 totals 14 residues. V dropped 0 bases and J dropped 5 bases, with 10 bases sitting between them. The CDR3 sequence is CASGLVTGWYGYTF. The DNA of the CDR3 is TGTGCTAGTGGTTTGGTAACCGGGTGGTATGGCTACACCTTC.

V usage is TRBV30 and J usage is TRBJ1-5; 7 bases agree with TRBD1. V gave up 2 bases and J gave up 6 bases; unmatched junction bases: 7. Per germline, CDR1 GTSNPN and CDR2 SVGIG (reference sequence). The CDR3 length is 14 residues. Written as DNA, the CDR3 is TGTGCCTGGAGTCTAGGGGGCGAAGGTCAGCCCCAGCATTTT. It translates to CAWSLGGEGQPQHF.